Following are 17 T cell receptor beta chains from one sample sequenced in a study of patients and donors after allogeneic stem cell transplantation (dated by TCRdb to 2019 to 2021). Receptor libraries were prepared by RT-PCR. Instrument on record: NextSeq 550. Clones were called with MiXCR by TCRdb after fastp trimmed the public reads at Q25, and only in-frame beta chains were retained. Each CDR3 protein gets just one entry, which takes the most common genes and DNA from the rows behind it. In this sample the table shows 800,000 to 1,000,000 distinct CDR3 sequences, 15% to 20% of which occur a single time. The ten largest make up roughly 6% of the sample. Input material: blood, either unsorted or a sorted T cell fraction (not recorded which). The receptors were sampled from a human donor who was either an allogeneic HSCT recipient or a stem cell or donor lymphocyte infusion donor (not recorded which). It is not recorded whose cells these are; they may come from a transplant donor.

V and J are TRBV6-6 and TRBJ1-6, with a weak D call TRBD1 (6 bases). V gave up 6 bases and J gave up 9 bases, with 12 bases separating them. Germline CDR1 MNHNY, CDR2 SVGAGI (reference sequence). CDR3 length: 13 amino acids. The CDR3 DNA reads TGTGCCAGCAGCCTACAGGGATCTTCACCCCTCCACTTT. It codes for CASSLQGSSPLHF.

This clonotype has just a few counts. The chain joins TRBV20-1 to TRBJ2-1; 8 bases are shared with TRBD2. Germline values: CDR1 DFQATT, CDR2 SNEGSKA (reference sequence). V gave up 7 bases and J gave up 5 bases; unmatched junction bases: 13. CDR3 size: 15 residues. The chain's CDR3 is CSVVFWREVNNEQFF. In DNA, the CDR3 is TGCAGTGTCGTTTTTTGGCGGGAGGTAAACAATGAGCAGTTCTTC.

This clonotype was seen a few times. The chain uses TRBV7-6 and TRBJ2-1; D unresolved. The CDR3 sequence is 15 residues long. The V end lost 5 bases, the J end lost 5 bases, and 16 bases lay between the germline ends. CDR1 is SGHVS, CDR2 FNYEAQ, per germline. The CDR3 region has the DNA TGTGCCAGCAGCCCTCGACTCCTTAACGACAATGAGCAGTTCTTC. It encodes CASSPRLLNDNEQFF.

The genes are TRBV11-3 and TRBJ2-1; TRBD2 agrees at 14 bases. Germline V lookup: CDR1 SGHNT, CDR2 YENEEA. The CDR3 spans 17 residues. Trimming cost V 2 bases and J 4 bases; bases outside gene matches: 4. The CDR3 nucleotides are TGTGCCAGCAGCTTACCCGGACTAGCGGGAGGTTACAATGAGCAGTTCTTC. This translates into CASSLPGLAGGYNEQFF. Variable domain in full (rest from reference TRBV11-3 and TRBJ2-1): EAGVVQSPRYKIIEKKQPVAFWCNPISGHNTLYWYLQNLGQGPELLIRYENEEAVDDSQLPKDRFSAERLKGVDSTLKIQPAELGDSAVYLCASSLPGLAGGYNEQFFGPGTRLTVL.

This clonotype has more than one count but fewer than ten. The chain has TRBV5-1 and TRBJ2-1; 11 nucleotides align to TRBD2. The CDR3 is 16 amino acids. Germline V gene lookup returns CDR1 SGHRS and CDR2 YFSETQ. V was clipped by 0 bases and J by 2 bases; unmatched bases: 1. The CDR3 sequence: CASSLDSGRAYNEQFF. The CDR3 DNA reads TGCGCCAGCAGCTTGGATAGCGGGAGGGCCTACAATGAGCAGTTCTTC.

The chain uses TRBV30 and TRBJ1-4; TRBD1 matches at 7 bases. CDR3 length: 14 residues. In germline, CDR1 is GTSNPN, CDR2 SVGIG (reference sequence). V lost 2 bases to trimming and J lost 8 bases; unmatched junction nucleotides: 8. The CDR3 DNA sequence: TGTGCCTGGAGTCCCCACAGGGGCGAAGAAAAACTGTTTTTT. It yields the protein CAWSPHRGEEKLFF.

This chain links TRBV29-1 with TRBJ2-4, with unresolved D. CDR1 SQVTM and CDR2 ANQGSEA come from the germline V gene. V lost 0 bases, J lost 6 bases, and 12 bases lay in between. This CDR3 comprises 14 residues. The CDR3 DNA reads as TGCAGCGTTGAAGATTGGGCGTCCACAAACATTCAGTACTTC. Amino acid sequence: CSVEDWASTNIQYF.

The chain uses TRBV3-1 and TRBJ2-1; D gene unclear. Germline lookup yields CDR1 LGHDT and CDR2 YNNKEL (reference sequence). V shed 4 bases and J shed 4 bases, with 8 bases lying between them. The CDR3 is 13 amino acids. In DNA form, the CDR3 reads TGTGCCAGCAGCCCTCCCCATTACAATGAGCAGTTCTTC. This codes for CASSPPHYNEQFF.

The V and J genes are TRBV6-5 and TRBJ2-7; D call uncertain. CDR1 and CDR2 (germline): MNHEY, SVGAGI. CDR3 length: 12 residues. With 5 bases removed from V and 6 bases from J, the gap between germline ends came to 11 bases. CDR3 bases: TGTGCCAGCAGTAAAGATACCGGCGAGCAGTACTTC. Translating gives CASSKDTGEQYF.

The chain is built from TRBV12-3 or TRBV12-4 and TRBJ1-5; D possibly corresponds to TRBD1 (6 bases). This CDR3 region has 12 residues. V was trimmed by 6 bases and J by 9 bases, leaving 12 bases between them. The CDR3 sequence is CASSQGPGPQHF. The DNA for the CDR3 is TGTGCCAGCAGCCAGGGGCCGGGGCCCCAGCATTTT.

The chain links TRBV3-1 to TRBJ2-5; 8 bases fit TRBD1. The V gene end was trimmed by 4 bases and the J gene end by 5 bases; junction bases not matched to a gene: 6. The germline CDR1 and CDR2 sequences are LGHDT and YNNKEL (reference sequence). This CDR3 is 14 amino acids long. CDR3 in DNA: TGTGCCAGCAGCCGGGACAGGAGGTGGGAGACCCAGTACTTC. Translation: CASSRDRRWETQYF.

This clonotype was detected only a few times. The chain has TRBV20-1 and TRBJ2-1; unclear D gene. Per the germline V gene, CDR1 is DFQATT and CDR2 is SNEGSKA (reference sequence). The length of the CDR3 is 10 residues. The V gene lost 1 base and the J gene lost 10 bases, with 5 bases spanning the gap. CDR3 DNA sequence: TGCAGTGCTAGAGCTGAGGAGCAGTTCTTC. It translates to CSARAEEQFF.

This clonotype was seen at least ten times. The V call is TRBV10-3, the J call TRBJ2-2, with 11 positions matching TRBD2. There are 15 residues in the CDR3. J gave up 1 base and V 6 bases, and 1 base lay outside the gene matches. CDR1 ENHRY and CDR2 SYGVKD come from the germline V gene. The CDR3 here is CAIRGTSGNTGELFF. DNA for the CDR3: TGTGCCATCAGGGGGACTAGCGGGAACACCGGGGAGCTGTTTTTT.

This clonotype was seen only a few times. The chain has TRBV11-2 and TRBJ1-3; no definite D call. Trimming stripped 6 bases from V and 4 bases from J, with 13 bases between. The CDR3 spans 14 residues. Germline V gene sequence: CDR1 SGHAT, CDR2 FQNNGV. CDR3 nucleotide sequence: TGTGCCAGCAGTTCCGTCAAGGCGGGAAACACCATATATTTT. Its translation: CASSSVKAGNTIYF.

The gene calls are TRBV5-1 and TRBJ2-7; 8 bases match TRBD1. The CDR3 has 16 residues. V shed 3 bases and J 0 bases; nucleotides not matched to a gene: 8. The germline V gene has CDR1 SGHRS and CDR2 YFSETQ. The CDR3 is CASSSGTGFPSYEQYF. In DNA form, the CDR3 reads TGCGCCAGCAGCTCCGGGACAGGTTTTCCCTCCTACGAGCAGTACTTC. Based on the CDR3 plus reference TRBV5-1 and TRBJ2-7, the full variable domain is KAGVTQTPRYLIKTRGQQVTLSCSPISGHRSVSWYQQTPGQGLQFLFEYFSETQRNKGNFPGRFSGRQFSNSRSEMNVSTLELGDSALYLCASSSGTGFPSYEQYFGPGTRLTVT.

This clonotype was seen only a few times. The rearrangement joins TRBV11-2 to TRBJ2-3; D is ambiguous. Trimming removed 4 bases at V and 1 base at J, with 9 bases between. Germline CDR1 reads SGHAT; CDR2 reads FQNNGV. This CDR3 has 14 amino acids. CDR3: CASSSAGRTDTQYF. CDR3 in DNA: TGTGCCAGCAGCTCAGCTGGGCGCACAGATACGCAGTATTTT.

This clonotype was detected ten times or more. V usage is TRBV12-3 or TRBV12-4 and J usage is TRBJ2-2; D gene ambiguous. The germline V and J ends were trimmed by 3 bases and 0 bases, with 5 bases remaining between them. This CDR3 is built from 14 residues. CDR3 loop: CASSFGPNTGELFF. CDR3 nucleotide sequence: TGTGCCAGCAGTTTTGGCCCGAACACCGGGGAGCTGTTTTTT.